Following are 23 T cell receptor beta chains from one sample sequenced in a study of response to subunit inactivated influenza vaccine. TCRdb re-analysed the RT-PCR reads in MiXCR, keeping a single row per CDR3 protein. The repertoire includes roughly 150,000 distinct CDR3 sequences, about a tenth of them detected once, and approximately 13% sits in the top ten. The sequences come from non-naive T cells sorted from PBMCs, collected 40 to 50 days after vaccination. These receptors were collected from a man over 45 who received an inactivated influenza vaccine.

This clonotype was seen repeatedly, ten times or more. The V and J genes are TRBV7-2 and TRBJ2-3, with TRBD2 identical over 10 bases. The ends lost 5 bases at V and 3 bases at J; junction bases unmatched: 5. The CDR3 sequence is 15 residues long. CDR1 SGHTA and CDR2 FQGNSA come from the germline V gene. CDR3 loop: CASSLLAGSTDTQYF. CDR3 nucleotides: TGTGCCAGCAGCCTACTAGCGGGAAGTACAGATACGCAGTATTTT. The full variable domain, rest sourced from reference TRBV7-2 and TRBJ2-3, is GAGVSQSPSNKVTEKGKDVELRCDPISGHTALYWYRQSLGQGLEFLIYFQGNSAPDKSGLPSDRFSAERTGGSVSTLTIQRTQQEDSAVYLCASSLLAGSTDTQYFGPGTRLTVL.

This clonotype came up a few times. This sequence joins TRBV6-5 and TRBJ1-2, with TRBD1 identical over 7 bases. The length of the CDR3 is 15 residues. The germline V gene has CDR1 MNHEY and CDR2 SVGAGI. The junction had 3 bases not matched to a gene; V was cut back by 0 bases and J by 2 bases. CDR3 in DNA: TGTGCCAGCAGTTACTCGAAGGGGGCGAACTATGGCTACACCTTC. This sequence encodes CASSYSKGANYGYTF.

This clonotype was observed a handful of times. This chain links TRBV12-3 or TRBV12-4 with TRBJ2-2; D not certain. This CDR3 spans 15 amino acids. V lost 5 bases, J lost 4 bases, and 14 bases lay in between. The CDR3 nucleotides read TGTGCCAGCAGTCCCGGGCCACCGGGCACCGGGGAGCTGTTTTTT. The encoded protein is CASSPGPPGTGELFF.

This clonotype was recorded a few times. The chain joins TRBV18 to TRBJ2-1, with a weak D call TRBD1 (5 bases). The V end lost 8 bases, the J end lost 5 bases, and 16 bases lay between the germline ends. The CDR3 is 14 residues long. The germline V gene encodes CDR1 KGHSH and CDR2 LQKENI. The CDR3 loop reads CASTPGLGDNEQFF. The CDR3, as DNA: TGTGCCAGCACTCCGGGCCTAGGGGACAATGAGCAGTTCTTC. The entire variable domain, with the rest obtained from reference TRBV18 and TRBJ2-1, is as follows: NAGVMQNPRHLVRRRGQEARLRCSPMKGHSHVYWYRQLPEEGLKFMVYLQKENIIDESGMPKERFSAEFPKEGPSILRIQQVVRGDSAAYFCASTPGLGDNEQFFGPGTRLTVL.

V and J are TRBV13 and TRBJ2-3; 7 bases are shared with TRBD2. The germline gives CDR1 PRHDT, CDR2 FYEKMQ (reference sequence). The CDR3 sequence is 15 residues long. Germline trimming cut 5 bases from V and 2 bases from J; bases unmatched to any gene: 7. This chain's CDR3 is CASSPRTRNTDTQYF. The DNA for the CDR3 is TGTGCCAGCAGCCCTCGGACTAGGAACACAGATACGCAGTATTTT.

This clonotype was recorded a few times. CDR3 in amino acids: CASSVGREYNEQFF. CDR3 coding DNA: TGTGCCAGCAGCGTAGGTCGGGAGTACAATGAGCAGTTCTTC. The V call is TRBV9, the J call TRBJ2-1; D possibly corresponds to TRBD2 (6 bases). V lost 0 bases, J lost 4 bases, and 8 bases lay in between. CDR1 SGDLS and CDR2 YYNGEE come from the germline V gene. The CDR3 loop spans 14 amino acids.

This clonotype came up a few times. This rearrangement joins TRBV4-1 to TRBJ1-2, with D perhaps TRBD1 (5 bases). Germline V gene data show CDR1 as MGHRA and CDR2 as YSYEKL. The V end lost 0 bases, the J end lost 4 bases, and 12 bases lay between the germline ends. The CDR3 has 15 amino acids. The CDR3 is CASSQEVPGSYGYTF. CDR3 nucleotides: TGCGCCAGCAGCCAAGAAGTTCCAGGGAGCTATGGCTACACCTTC.

V usage is TRBV20-1 and J usage is TRBJ2-1; D might be TRBD1 or TRBD2, each matching 8 bases. CDR1 is DFQATT, CDR2 SNEGSKA, per germline (reference sequence). The CDR3 totals 16 residues. The V end lost 3 bases, the J end lost 7 bases, and 22 bases lay between the germline ends. As DNA, the CDR3 is TGCAGTGCTAGCCCTAGGGGGCGGGGGGACAGGAATGAGCAGTTCTTC. Its translation: CSASPRGRGDRNEQFF.

This clonotype was counted ten times or more. The V and J genes are TRBV11-2 and TRBJ2-1; D possibly corresponds to TRBD2 (5 bases). Looked up from germline, CDR1 is SGHAT and CDR2 is FQNNGV. Between the trimmed V and J ends, which lost 4 bases and 8 bases, there was a span of 12 bases. The CDR3 spans 13 residues. Here the CDR3 reads CASSSSLGYEQFF. The CDR3 bases are TGTGCCAGCAGCTCGTCACTAGGCTATGAGCAGTTCTTC.

The V gene is TRBV3-1, the J gene TRBJ1-2, with D unresolved. The germline CDR1 and CDR2 sequences are LGHDT and YNNKEL (reference sequence). There are 13 residues in the CDR3. The V end was cut by 7 bases, the J end by 2 bases, with 11 bases between. The CDR3 reads CASNGRANYGYTF. The CDR3 DNA reads as TGTGCCAGCAACGGACGAGCCAACTATGGCTACACCTTC.

The chain carries TRBV4-2 and TRBJ1-4, with D maybe TRBD1 (5 bases). The germline V and J ends were trimmed by 0 bases and 8 bases, with 16 bases remaining between them. Germline CDR1 reads LGHNA; CDR2 reads YNFKEQ. The CDR3 length is 16 residues. The CDR3 sequence: CASSQEPVAGEEKLFF. For the CDR3, the DNA is TGTGCCAGCAGCCAAGAGCCCGTGGCGGGGGAAGAAAAACTGTTTTTT.

The chain links TRBV29-1 to TRBJ2-6, with no clear D. Germline V CDR1 and CDR2: SQVTM, ANQGSEA. The length of the CDR3 is 17 residues. The ends were cut back, 5 bases at V and 0 bases at J, with 17 bases in the middle. The CDR3 loop is CSVSETLPLSGANVLTF. The CDR3 DNA is TGCAGCGTTAGCGAGACCCTCCCTCTCTCTGGGGCCAACGTCCTGACTTTC.

The chain links TRBV29-1 to TRBJ2-5; no definite D call. Trimming shortened V by 3 bases and J by 5 bases, and 7 bases separated the two germline ends. The CDR3 spans 11 residues. Germline CDR1 and CDR2: SQVTM and ANQGSEA. The CDR3 DNA is TGCAGCGTTGAGTTTGCGGAGACCCAGTACTTC. Its translation: CSVEFAETQYF. Full variable domain (remainder filled in from reference TRBV29-1 and TRBJ2-5): SAVISQKPSRDICQRGTSLTIQCQVDSQVTMMFWYRQQPGQSLTLIATANQGSEATYESGFVIDKFPISRPNLTFSTLTVSNMSPEDSSIYLCSVEFAETQYFGPGTRLLVL.

This clonotype was counted between two and nine times. The V call is TRBV20-1, the J call TRBJ1-5; D uncertain. V was pared by 3 bases and J by 4 bases, with 10 bases between. CDR3 length: 13 amino acids. Germline V gene lookup returns CDR1 DFQATT and CDR2 SNEGSKA (reference sequence). The CDR3 protein is CSASQDQNQPQHF. The CDR3 bases are TGCAGTGCTAGTCAGGACCAAAATCAGCCCCAGCATTTT.

To note about this clonotype: A read error may be the cause here, since a much bigger clone is one base away. This chain uses TRBV7-2 with TRBJ2-1, with D possibly called TRBD1 or TRBD2 (5 bases each). Germline values: CDR1 SGHTA, CDR2 FQGNSA. The CDR3 has 12 amino acids. The CDR3 loop reads CASSLARGEEFF. CDR3 DNA sequence: TGTGCCAGCAGCTTAGCGAGGGGTGAGGAGTTCTTC.

This clonotype has a count of ten or more. V gene TRBV3-1 combines with J gene TRBJ1-5; D ambiguous. Looked up from germline, CDR1 is LGHDT and CDR2 is YNNKEL (reference sequence). Deletions cut 2 bases from V and 11 bases from J, with 19 bases between. CDR3 size: 15 residues. In DNA, the CDR3 is TGTGCCAGCAGCCAAAGTGTCAGGTCCGGTGGGTCCCAGCATTTT. This sequence encodes CASSQSVRSGGSQHF.

Notes on this clonotype: A junction boundary mismatches the germline segment, possibly from a read error. This sequence joins TRBV29-1 and TRBJ2-3; TRBD2 matches at 16 bases. There are 16 residues in the CDR3. Germline CDR1 and CDR2: SQVTM and ANQGSEA. CDR3 bases: TGCAGCGTGCATCCGGGACTAGCGGGAGGGACAGATACGCAGTGTTTT. It encodes CSVHPGLAGGTDTQCF.

This clonotype has at least ten counts. The CDR3 sequence: CASSLALGSSNEKLFF. The CDR3 DNA reads as TGCGCCAGCAGCTTGGCCCTCGGCAGCTCTAATGAAAAACTGTTTTTT. V usage is TRBV5-1 and J usage is TRBJ1-4; no clear D. The V gene lost 0 bases and the J gene lost 3 bases, with 12 bases spanning the gap. The CDR3 covers 16 residues. The V gene's germline CDR1 is SGHRS and CDR2 YFSETQ.

This chain connects TRBV20-1 to TRBJ1-1; D is possibly TRBD1 (5 bases). CDR1 and CDR2 from the germline V gene are DFQATT and SNEGSKA (reference sequence). This CDR3 comprises 14 residues. Deletions cut 2 bases from V and 6 bases from J, with 16 bases between. The CDR3 region has the DNA TGCAGTGCTAGAACCGATGGGACTTTACCTGAAGCTTTCTTT. This translates into CSARTDGTLPEAFF.

This chain links TRBV5-8 with TRBJ2-2, with TRBD1 identical over 8 bases. J lost 7 bases, V lost 2 bases, and 7 bases had no gene match. Germline loops: CDR1 SGHTS, CDR2 YDEGEE. The CDR3 spans 15 residues. CDR3 in DNA: TGTGCCAGCAGCTTACAGGGACAGGACTACGGGGAGCTGTTTTTT. Protein sequence: CASSLQGQDYGELFF.

This clonotype has more than one count but fewer than ten. The rearrangement uses TRBV4-3 and TRBJ2-7, with TRBD2 matching 10 bases. Germline CDR1 reads LGHNA; CDR2 reads YSLEER. Unmatched junction bases numbered 3, after V lost 0 bases and J lost 4 bases. The CDR3 totals 15 residues. The CDR3: CASSQELAGEYEQYF. CDR3 DNA sequence: TGCGCCAGCAGCCAAGAGCTAGCGGGGGAGTACGAGCAGTACTTC.

CDR3 sequence: CAGTLGWNQPQHF. The CDR3 region has the DNA TGTGCCGGCACCCTAGGTTGGAATCAGCCCCAGCATTTT. The V call is TRBV12-3 or TRBV12-4, the J call TRBJ1-5; D gene uncertain. With 11 bases removed from V and 4 bases from J, the gap between germline ends came to 15 bases. The CDR3 contains 13 residues.

CDR3 sequence: CSAPPEGWAQYF. CDR3 nucleotides: TGCAGTGCCCCCCCTGAAGGGTGGGCGCAGTATTTT. The chain uses TRBV20-1 and TRBJ2-3; D not certain. CDR3 size: 12 residues. Germline loops: CDR1 DFQATT, CDR2 SNEGSKA (reference sequence). Trimming removed 6 bases at V and 10 bases at J, with 17 bases between.